Below are 28 T cell receptor beta chains sequenced from a single sample in a study of blood T cell repertoires in COVID-19. The method was immunoSEQ multiplex PCR; TCRdb's version includes in-frame clones alone and lacks a portion of them. The sample comprises under 150,000 clones, around four fifths of which are singletons, and approximately 5.8% rests with the top ten. The sample was peripheral blood. These receptors came from an older man with active or convalescent COVID-19.

This clone has a handful of counts. V gene TRBV24-1 combines with J gene TRBJ2-7; 7 bases are shared with TRBD1. Germline assignment: CDR1 KGHDR and CDR2 SFDVKD. There are 16 residues in the CDR3. V lost 3 bases and J lost 7; bases outside the gene matches: 14. The CDR3 is CATSDPTGTPYEEQYF. As DNA, the CDR3 is TGTGCCACCAGTGATCCGACAGGGACCCCTTACGAGGAGCAGTACTTC.

The chain combines TRBV1 with TRBJ1-5. TRBV1 constitutes a pseudogene. The CDR3 loop spans 14 amino acids. The CDR3 here is CTSSLFRSNQPQHF. CDR3 DNA: TGCACCAGCAGCCTCTTTCGTTCCAATCAGCCCCAGCATTTT.

The chain has TRBV7-3 and TRBJ1-1; TRBD1 is a possible D gene (5 bases). Germline CDR1 is SGHTA and CDR2 is FQGTGA. This CDR3 has 13 residues. V lost 7 bases to trimming and J lost 11 bases, with 20 bases between them. CDR3 nucleotides: TGTGCCAGCACTTTGGATTTTGTACGGGGGGCTTTCTTT. It codes for CASTLDFVRGAFF.

The rearrangement joins TRBV5-6 to TRBJ2-3; D is ambiguous. The CDR3 runs to 14 residues. Trimming left V 4 bases short and J 6 bases short, with 15 bases between. Germline-derived CDR1 and CDR2 are SGHDT and YYEEEE. The CDR3 DNA reads as TGTGCCAGCAGCATTTCGGGTAGCTTGGATACGCAGTATTTT. Amino acids: CASSISGSLDTQYF.

CDR3: CASSLMDRNSNQPQHF. The CDR3 DNA reads TGTGCCAGCAGTTTAATGGACAGAAATAGCAATCAGCCCCAGCATTTT. The chain combines TRBV28 with TRBJ1-5; D is possibly TRBD1 (6 bases). Germline assignment: CDR1 MDHEN and CDR2 SYDVKM. The CDR3 consists of 16 residues. V was trimmed by 2 bases and J by 0 bases, leaving 11 bases between them. Together with reference TRBV28 and TRBJ1-5, the CDR3 gives the full variable domain: DVKVTQSSRYLVKRTGEKVFLECVQDMDHENMFWYRQDPGLGLRLIYFSYDVKMKEKGDIPEGYSVSREKKERFSLILESASTNQTSMYLCASSLMDRNSNQPQHFGDGTRLSIL.

The rearrangement joins TRBV28 to TRBJ1-4, with TRBD1 as a possible D gene (6 bases). CDR1 and CDR2 from the germline V gene are MDHEN and SYDVKM. Trimming shortened V by 4 bases and J by 0 bases, and 15 bases separated the two germline ends. The CDR3 has 17 residues. The DNA of the CDR3 is TGTGCCAGCAGTTCAGGGGTACGTTTGGCAACTAATGAAAAACTGTTTTTT. This translates into CASSSGVRLATNEKLFF.

The chain has TRBV30 and TRBJ1-5; TRBD1 agrees at 7 bases. The V gene's germline CDR1 is GTSNPN and CDR2 SVGIG (reference sequence). The CDR3 totals 14 residues. Unmatched junction bases numbered 13, after V lost 3 bases and J lost 11 bases. CDR3 coding DNA: TGTGCCTGGAGCCCCGCCAGGGGGTGGGTTACCCAGCATTTT. As protein: CAWSPARGWVTQHF.

V and J are TRBV12-3 or TRBV12-4 and TRBJ1-3; D is uncertain. The CDR3 sequence is 12 residues long. V was pared by 7 bases and J by 2 bases, with 6 bases between. CDR3 DNA sequence: TGTGCCAGCAAAACAGCTGGAAACACCATATATTTT. Encoded protein: CASKTAGNTIYF.

This clone appeared a few times. The CDR3 is CASSPGQGQYF. The CDR3 DNA reads as TGTGCCAGCAGTCCGGGACAGGGGCAGTATTTT. The V call is TRBV27, the J call TRBJ2-3, with TRBD1 identical over 9 bases. The V segment lost 5 bases and the J segment 11 bases; nucleotides outside the gene matches: 2. Germline CDR1 MNHEY, CDR2 SMNVEV (reference sequence). This CDR3 spans 11 amino acids.

The chain couples TRBV20-1 to TRBJ1-1, with 8 positions matching TRBD1. Germline CDR1 is DFQATT and CDR2 is SNEGSKA (reference sequence). The CDR3 loop spans 13 amino acids. V trimming: 3 bases; J trimming: 1 base; junction bases outside the gene matches: 1. The CDR3 DNA follows: TGCAGTGCTAGTGGACAGGGGAACACTGAAGCTTTCTTT. Its protein product is CSASGQGNTEAFF.

This clone came up once. The chain uses TRBV4-3 and TRBJ2-2, with 8 bases fitting TRBD2. The CDR3 is made up of 15 amino acids. The trim removed 3 bases at V and 5 bases at J, leaving 5 bases unmatched. CDR1 is LGHNA and CDR2 is YSLEER in the germline V gene. The CDR3 DNA reads as TGCGCCAGCAGCCAGAAGACTAGCGTGACCGGGGAGCTGTTTTTT. It encodes CASSQKTSVTGELFF.

V and J are TRBV28 and TRBJ2-6, with a tentative D call TRBD2 (6 bases). Germline CDR1 is MDHEN and CDR2 is SYDVKM. Trimming shortened V by 6 bases and J by 0 bases, and 9 bases separated the two germline ends. This CDR3 contains 15 residues. CDR3 region: CASSDGGSGANVLTF. As DNA, the CDR3 is TGTGCCAGCAGCGACGGGGGCTCTGGGGCCAACGTCCTGACTTTC.

V and J are TRBV9 and TRBJ1-1; D perhaps matches TRBD1 (5 bases). Trimming took 0 bases from V and 0 from J, leaving 6 bases between them. Germline V gene lookup returns CDR1 SGDLS and CDR2 YYNGEE. There are 14 residues in the CDR3. The CDR3 reads CASSVDRMNTEAFF. The DNA for the CDR3 is TGTGCCAGCAGCGTAGACAGGATGAACACTGAAGCTTTCTTT.

The rearrangement uses TRBV29-1 and TRBJ2-7, with 8 positions matching TRBD1. V lost 1 base and J lost 3; bases outside the gene matches: 5. Germline CDR1 is SQVTM and CDR2 is ANQGSEA. The CDR3 has 14 residues. The CDR3 is CSVEAPGGVYEQYF. In DNA, the CDR3 is TGCAGCGTTGAAGCTCCAGGGGGCGTCTACGAGCAGTACTTC.

The table lists this clone with a count of one. The rearrangement links TRBV28 to TRBJ2-6; 8 positions match TRBD1. CDR3 size: 19 residues. The ends lost 5 bases at V and 1 base at J; junction bases unmatched: 13. Germline CDR1 is MDHEN and CDR2 is SYDVKM. In DNA form, the CDR3 reads TGTGCCAGCAGTCCCTCCGATGGACAGGGTGATTCTGGGGCCAACGTCCTGACTTTC. Protein: CASSPSDGQGDSGANVLTF.

The rearrangement links TRBV5-4 to TRBJ2-1, with no clear D. This CDR3 has 13 residues. From germline, CDR1 is SGHNT and CDR2 YYREEE (reference sequence). V dropped 2 bases and J dropped 8 bases, with 11 bases sitting between them. The CDR3: CASSFPEWDEQFF. The CDR3 coding sequence is TGTGCCAGCAGCTTTCCGGAGTGGGATGAGCAGTTCTTC.

This rearrangement joins TRBV30 to TRBJ2-7, with D tentatively TRBD1 (6 bases). Germline V lookup: CDR1 GTSNPN, CDR2 SVGIG (reference sequence). This CDR3 has 14 amino acids. Deletions cut 0 bases from V and 2 bases from J, with 11 bases between. The CDR3 DNA reads TGTGCCTGGAGTGTAGGGGGTTCAACCTACGAGCAGTACTTC. As protein: CAWSVGGSTYEQYF.

The gene calls are TRBV7-9 and TRBJ2-4, with a possible D match to TRBD1 (5 bases). This CDR3 region has 15 residues. V gave up 3 bases and J gave up 0 bases, with 9 bases separating them. Germline lookup yields CDR1 SEHNR and CDR2 FQNEAQ (reference sequence). CDR3 nucleotide sequence: TGTGCCAGCAGCTTGACTCAGGGAGCCAAAAACATTCAGTACTTC. Translating it yields CASSLTQGAKNIQYF.

The CDR3 DNA sequence: TGTGCCAGCAGTCGACACATGCACACCGGGGAGCTGTTTTTT. Encoded protein: CASSRHMHTGELFF. The gene calls are TRBV28 and TRBJ2-2, with no clear D. This CDR3 has 14 amino acids. The germline V gene encodes CDR1 MDHEN and CDR2 SYDVKM. The V gene lost 5 bases and the J gene lost 3 bases, with 10 bases spanning the gap. Filled out from reference TRBV28 and TRBJ2-2, the complete variable domain reads DVKVTQSSRYLVKRTGEKVFLECVQDMDHENMFWYRQDPGLGLRLIYFSYDVKMKEKGDIPEGYSVSREKKERFSLILESASTNQTSMYLCASSRHMHTGELFFGEGSRLTVL.

J is TRBJ1-3 and V is TRBV6-5; no firm D call. The CDR3 has 14 amino acids. The ends were cut back, 7 bases at V and 2 bases at J, with 12 bases in the middle. CDR1 and CDR2 (germline): MNHEY, SVGAGI. CDR3 sequence: CASNPGLAGNTIYF. The CDR3 DNA reads as TGTGCCAGCAACCCGGGGTTGGCTGGAAACACCATATATTTT.

This chain uses TRBV5-1 with TRBJ2-3; 9 bases are shared with TRBD1. CDR3 size: 16 residues. The trim removed 5 bases at V and 4 bases at J, leaving 11 bases unmatched. In germline, CDR1 is SGHRS, CDR2 YFSETQ. CDR3 in amino acids: CASSLTGTGLADTQYF. CDR3 DNA sequence: TGCGCCAGCAGTTTAACCGGGACAGGGCTCGCAGATACGCAGTATTTT.

The chain combines TRBV9 with TRBJ2-3; D may be TRBD2 (5 bases). With 3 bases removed from V and 2 bases from J, the gap between germline ends came to 16 bases. There are 16 residues in the CDR3. Germline V gene lookup returns CDR1 SGDLS and CDR2 YYNGEE. This chain's CDR3 is CASSGNDGLPTDTQYF. In DNA form, the CDR3 reads TGTGCCAGCAGCGGAAACGACGGACTCCCCACAGATACGCAGTATTTT.

The rearrangement uses TRBV7-2 and TRBJ1-2, with TRBD1 matching 8 bases. The CDR3 contains 15 residues. Germline V lookup: CDR1 SGHTA, CDR2 FQGNSA. V gave up 5 bases and J gave up 6 bases; unmatched junction bases: 11. CDR3 protein: CASSERTGRVHGYTF. CDR3 nucleotides: TGTGCCAGCAGCGAGAGGACAGGGAGGGTTCATGGCTACACCTTC.

The rearrangement joins TRBV28 to TRBJ2-4; 10 bases line up with TRBD2. The CDR3 extends over 17 amino acids. From germline, CDR1 is MDHEN and CDR2 SYDVKM. Unmatched junction bases numbered 8, after V lost 5 bases and J lost 1 base. The CDR3 region is CASSPQLAGLAKNIQYF. The CDR3 bases are TGTGCCAGCAGTCCTCAACTAGCGGGACTTGCCAAAAACATTCAGTACTTC.

This clone was seen just once. This chain joins TRBV29-1 and TRBJ1-6; tentatively, D is TRBD1 (6 bases). V dropped 7 bases and J dropped 6 bases, with 13 bases sitting between them. CDR3 length equals 13 residues. The germline V gene has CDR1 SQVTM and CDR2 ANQGSEA. The CDR3 coding sequence is TGCAGCGGATCAACAGGGATTAATTCACCCCTCCACTTT. It encodes CSGSTGINSPLHF.

The chain carries TRBV2 and TRBJ2-1; a possible D gene is TRBD1 (6 bases). CDR1 and CDR2 from the germline V gene are SNHLY and FYNNEI. The CDR3 totals 14 residues. The V and J ends lost 6 bases and 4 bases respectively, with 13 bases between them. CDR3 in DNA: TGTGCCAGCAGGGGCGTACAGGGATACAATGAGCAGTTCTTC. The encoded protein is CASRGVQGYNEQFF.

This chain joins TRBV11-2 and TRBJ2-7; no reliable D call. CDR1 and CDR2 (germline): SGHAT, FQNNGV. This CDR3 spans 14 amino acids. The germline V and J ends were trimmed by 3 bases and 2 bases, with 11 bases remaining between them. CDR3 in amino acids: CASSFGDQAYEQYF. The CDR3 DNA is TGTGCCAGCAGCTTTGGCGATCAGGCCTACGAGCAGTACTTC.

J is TRBJ1-5 and V is TRBV5-1, with D tentatively TRBD1 (5 bases). This CDR3 has 14 residues. V was shortened by 0 bases and J by 5 bases, with 9 bases between the two germline ends. From germline, CDR1 is SGHRS and CDR2 YFSETQ. CDR3 sequence: CASSLEGGDQPQHF. In DNA form, the CDR3 reads TGCGCCAGCAGCTTGGAAGGAGGGGATCAGCCCCAGCATTTT.